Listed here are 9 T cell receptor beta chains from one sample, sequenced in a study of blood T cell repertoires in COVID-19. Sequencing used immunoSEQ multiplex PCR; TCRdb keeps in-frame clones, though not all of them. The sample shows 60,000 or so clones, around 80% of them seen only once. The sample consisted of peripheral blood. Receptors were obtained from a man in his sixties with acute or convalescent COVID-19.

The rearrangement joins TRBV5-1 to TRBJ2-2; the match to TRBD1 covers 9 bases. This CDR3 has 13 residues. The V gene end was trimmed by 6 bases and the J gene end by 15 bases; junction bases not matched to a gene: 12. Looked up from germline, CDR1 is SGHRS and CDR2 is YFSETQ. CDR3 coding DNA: TGCGCCAGCACCCCTATAGGACAGGGGCAGGTGTTTTTT. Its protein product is CASTPIGQGQVFF.

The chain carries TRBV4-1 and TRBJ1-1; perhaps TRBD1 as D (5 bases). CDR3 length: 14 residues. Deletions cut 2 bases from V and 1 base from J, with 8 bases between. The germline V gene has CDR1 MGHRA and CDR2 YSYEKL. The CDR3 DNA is TGCGCCAGCAGCCAAACTGGGGCGAACACTGAAGCTTTCTTT. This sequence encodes CASSQTGANTEAFF.

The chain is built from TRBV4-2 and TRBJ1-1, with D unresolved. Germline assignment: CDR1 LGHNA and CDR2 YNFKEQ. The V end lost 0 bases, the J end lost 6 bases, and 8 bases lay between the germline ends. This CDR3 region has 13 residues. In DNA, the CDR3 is TGTGCCAGCAGCCAAGAGGAGGGCTCTGAAGCTTTCTTT. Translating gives CASSQEEGSEAFF.

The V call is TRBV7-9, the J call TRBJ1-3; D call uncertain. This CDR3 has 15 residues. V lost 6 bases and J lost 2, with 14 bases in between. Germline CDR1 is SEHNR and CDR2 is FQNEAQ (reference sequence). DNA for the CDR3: TGTGCCAGCAGTCTAGCCGGATTCGCTGGAAACACCATATATTTT. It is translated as CASSLAGFAGNTIYF. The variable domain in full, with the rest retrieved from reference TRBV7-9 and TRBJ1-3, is DTGVSQNPRHKITKRGQNVTFRCDPISEHNRLYWYRQTLGQGPEFLTYFQNEAQLEKSRLLSDRFSAERPKGSFSTLEIQRTEQGDSAMYLCASSLAGFAGNTIYFGEGSWLTVV.

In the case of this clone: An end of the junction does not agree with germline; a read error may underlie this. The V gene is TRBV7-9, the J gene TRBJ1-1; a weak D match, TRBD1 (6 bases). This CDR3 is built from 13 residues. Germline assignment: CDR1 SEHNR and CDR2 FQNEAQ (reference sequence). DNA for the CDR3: TGTGCCAGCAGCCCACAAGGGGGGGGATCAGGACTATTT. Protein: CASSPQGGGSGLF. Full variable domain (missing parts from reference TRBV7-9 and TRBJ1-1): DTGVSQNPRHKITKRGQNVTFRCDPISEHNRLYWYRQTLGQGPEFLTYFQNEAQLEKSRLLSDRFSAERPKGSFSTLEIQRTEQGDSAMYLCASSPQGGGSGLFGQGTRLTVV.

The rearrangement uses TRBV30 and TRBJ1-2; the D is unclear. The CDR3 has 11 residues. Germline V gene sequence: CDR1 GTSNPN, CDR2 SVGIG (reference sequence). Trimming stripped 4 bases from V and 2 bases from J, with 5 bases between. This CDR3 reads CAWKQNYGYTF. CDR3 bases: TGTGCCTGGAAACAGAACTATGGCTACACCTTC.

Here the CDR3 DNA reads TGTGCCAGCAGCGTCCAGTCCTACGAGCAGTACTTC. Translated, it gives CASSVQSYEQYF. The chain is built from TRBV9 and TRBJ2-7; no clear D gene. Per the germline V gene, CDR1 is SGDLS and CDR2 is YYNGEE. This CDR3 is built from 12 residues. V was clipped by 2 bases and J by 1 base, with 4 bases between them.

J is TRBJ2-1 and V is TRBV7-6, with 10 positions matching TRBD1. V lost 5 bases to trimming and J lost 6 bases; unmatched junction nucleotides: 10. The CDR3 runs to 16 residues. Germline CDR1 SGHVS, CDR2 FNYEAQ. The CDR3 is CASSVTGTGDVNEQFF. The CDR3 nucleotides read TGTGCCAGCAGCGTCACCGGGACAGGGGATGTCAATGAGCAGTTCTTC.

The CDR3 DNA reads TGTGCCAGCACTGATGACAGGGTGGGGTATGGCTACACCTTC. Its translation is CASTDDRVGYGYTF. The V call is TRBV2, the J call TRBJ1-2; 7 nucleotides line up with TRBD1. V shed 7 bases and J 5 bases; nucleotides not matched to a gene: 10. From germline, CDR1 is SNHLY and CDR2 FYNNEI. CDR3 length: 14 amino acids.